This T cell receptor (beta chain) was documented in a study of T-cell reconstitution after alpha-beta-depleted transplantation in children. Study-wide findings and caveats: Surviving recipient T cells and thymic progenitors underlay high day-60 TCRbeta diversity in some patients. The main origin of T-cell counts and diversity one year after transplant was newly produced T cells. After transplant, at about two months, alpha-beta T cells were reportedly derived from several hundred expanded graft clones.

Preparing the TCRbeta library involved the use of unique molecular identifiers. TCRdb recomputed calls from the PCR reads with MiXCR, one row per CDR3 protein. Of about 200,000 distinct CDR3 sequences listed, around 7% are singletons. The CDR3 loop spans 12 amino acids. The germline V gene has CDR1 MNHEY and CDR2 SMNVEV (reference sequence). V lost 0 bases, J lost 6 bases, and 4 bases lay in between. There are many counts of this clonotype. The antigen is undetermined. The sequence was collected from a boy aged 2 to 9 with acute lymphoblastic leukemia, due to receive a stem cell transplant. Source: PBMCs, taken before TCRalphabeta/CD19-depleted stem cell transplant. The chain has TRBV27 and TRBJ2-3; D ambiguous. The CDR3: CASSLSADTQYF. The CDR3 region has the DNA TGTGCCAGCAGTTTATCGGCGGATACGCAGTATTTT.